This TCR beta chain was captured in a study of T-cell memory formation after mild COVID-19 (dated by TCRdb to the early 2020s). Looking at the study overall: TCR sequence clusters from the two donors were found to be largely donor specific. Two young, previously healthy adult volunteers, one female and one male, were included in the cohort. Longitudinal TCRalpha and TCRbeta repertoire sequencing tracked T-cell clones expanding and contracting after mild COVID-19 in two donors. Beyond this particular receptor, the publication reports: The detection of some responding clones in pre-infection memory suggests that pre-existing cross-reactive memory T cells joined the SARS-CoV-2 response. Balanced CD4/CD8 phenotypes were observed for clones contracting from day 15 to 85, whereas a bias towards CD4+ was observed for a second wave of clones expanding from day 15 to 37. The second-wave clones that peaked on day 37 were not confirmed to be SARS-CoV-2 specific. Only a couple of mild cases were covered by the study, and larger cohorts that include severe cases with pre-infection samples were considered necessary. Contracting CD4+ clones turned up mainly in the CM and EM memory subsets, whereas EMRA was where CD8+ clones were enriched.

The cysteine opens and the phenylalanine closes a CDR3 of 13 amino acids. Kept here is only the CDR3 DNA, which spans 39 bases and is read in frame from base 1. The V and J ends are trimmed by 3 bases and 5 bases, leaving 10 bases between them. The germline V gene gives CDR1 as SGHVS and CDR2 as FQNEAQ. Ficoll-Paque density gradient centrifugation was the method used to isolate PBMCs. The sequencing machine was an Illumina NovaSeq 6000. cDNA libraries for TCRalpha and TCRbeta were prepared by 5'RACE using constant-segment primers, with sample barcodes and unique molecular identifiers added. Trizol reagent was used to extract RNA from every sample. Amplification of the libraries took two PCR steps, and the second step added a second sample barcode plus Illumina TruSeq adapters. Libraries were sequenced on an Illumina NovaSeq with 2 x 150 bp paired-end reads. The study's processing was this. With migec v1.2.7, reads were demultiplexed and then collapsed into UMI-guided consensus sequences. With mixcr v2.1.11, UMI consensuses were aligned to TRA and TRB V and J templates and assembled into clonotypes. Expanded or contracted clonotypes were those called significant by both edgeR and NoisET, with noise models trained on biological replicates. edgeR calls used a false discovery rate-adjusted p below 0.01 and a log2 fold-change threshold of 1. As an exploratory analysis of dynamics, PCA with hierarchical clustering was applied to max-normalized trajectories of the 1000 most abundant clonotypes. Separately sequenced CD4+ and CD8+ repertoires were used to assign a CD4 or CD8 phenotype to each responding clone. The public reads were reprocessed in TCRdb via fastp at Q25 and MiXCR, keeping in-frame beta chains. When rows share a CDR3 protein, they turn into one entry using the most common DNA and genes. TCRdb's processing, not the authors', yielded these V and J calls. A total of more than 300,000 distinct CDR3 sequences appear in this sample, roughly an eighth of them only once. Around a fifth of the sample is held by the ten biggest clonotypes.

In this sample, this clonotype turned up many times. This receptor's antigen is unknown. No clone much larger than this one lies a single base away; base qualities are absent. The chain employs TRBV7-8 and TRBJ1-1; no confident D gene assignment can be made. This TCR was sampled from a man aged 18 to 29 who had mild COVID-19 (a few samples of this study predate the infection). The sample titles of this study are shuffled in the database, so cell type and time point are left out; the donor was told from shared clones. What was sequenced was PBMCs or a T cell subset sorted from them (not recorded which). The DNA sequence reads TGTGCCAGCAGCTTTTTCGGGTTAACTGAAGCTTTCTTT. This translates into CASSFFGLTEAFF.